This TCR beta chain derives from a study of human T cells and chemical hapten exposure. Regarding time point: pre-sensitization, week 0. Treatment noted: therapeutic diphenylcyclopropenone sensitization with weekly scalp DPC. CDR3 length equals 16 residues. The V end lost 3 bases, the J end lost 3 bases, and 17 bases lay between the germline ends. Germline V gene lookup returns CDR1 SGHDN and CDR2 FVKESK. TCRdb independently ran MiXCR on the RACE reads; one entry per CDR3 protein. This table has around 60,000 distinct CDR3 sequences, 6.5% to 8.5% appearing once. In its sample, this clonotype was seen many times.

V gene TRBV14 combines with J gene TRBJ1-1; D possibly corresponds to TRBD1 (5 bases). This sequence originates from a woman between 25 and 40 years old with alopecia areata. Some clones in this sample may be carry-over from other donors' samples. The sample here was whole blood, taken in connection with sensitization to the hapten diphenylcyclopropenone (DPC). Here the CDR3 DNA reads TGTGCCAGCAGCCACGCTTGGGGGAAAGCGGACACTGAAGCTTTCTTT. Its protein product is CASSHAWGKADTEAFF.